The T cell receptor (beta chain) under discussion was sequenced for a study of cytomegalovirus exposure and HLA in healthy donors. CDR3 size: 15 residues. Deletions cut 4 bases from V and 10 bases from J, with 17 bases between. Per the germline V gene, CDR1 is SGHTA and CDR2 is FQGTGA. The primer mix had 60 Vbeta and 13 Jbeta primers. Data came from immunoSEQ multiplex PCR; TCRdb stores just in-frame clones and leaves some out. The data include approximately 140,000 clones; the top ten clones carry around 1.5%. Study-level points and caveats: Upon later analysis, TCR association rates were observed to vary by HLA locus, being highest for DRB1 and lowest for HLA-C. Analyses of presence and absence presupposed an approximately uniform sequencing depth across donors. Later analysis identified a missense DCLRE1C variant that was linked to TCR beta V- and J-gene trimming.

A remark on this clone: Its antigen is currently unknown.

Donors consisted of healthy bone marrow donors. The sequencing sample was made of PBMCs. The receptor was isolated from a woman between 50 and 59 years old in good health and CMV-seronegative. V usage is TRBV7-3 and J usage is TRBJ1-6; perhaps TRBD1 as D (5 bases). CDR3 loop: CASSSDPGGGSPLHF. The CDR3 DNA is TGTGCCAGCAGCTCCGACCCGGGGGGTGGATCACCCCTCCACTTT.